This entry concerns a single TCR beta chain. This clonotype was counted only a few times. This receptor's antigen is unknown. One base away there is no much larger clone; base qualities are not given. The sample's time point label, decoded: blood at routine non-recurrence follow-up after resection. For TCR sequencing, whole RNA was extracted from tumor and nontumor lung tissue, or from cryopreserved PBMC samples, and no cell sorting was done. Patients were selected for TCR sequencing only if sufficient RNA was available from at least two tumor regions. The germline V and J ends show losses of 4 bases and 3 bases respectively, and no gene match explains 9 bases of the junction. The CDR3 sequence holds 15 residues, the cysteine and phenylalanine included. Only the CDR3 region is kept as DNA, spanning 45 bases read in frame from base 1. Sequences DFQATT (CDR1) and SNEGSKA (CDR2) are obtained from the germline V gene (reference sequence).

The sample comes from a study of spatial heterogeneity in lung cancer (dated by TCRdb to the late 2010s). For context, the study as a whole: Donors were under 95 patients with early-stage, untreated non-small cell lung cancer from the lung TRACERx cohort. Follow-up PBMC samples were sequenced whenever available, with the median time to follow-up being about two years after resection. Beta-chain transcripts were consistently detected in greater numbers than alpha-chain transcripts, which likely reflected higher beta-chain transcript abundance. In the raw uncorrected reads, each unique combination of TCR and UMI appeared more than ten times on average. TCR alpha and beta repertoires were quantitatively compared across multiple tumor regions, matched nontumor lung and blood in non-small cell lung cancer. Nonsynonymous mutation counts, determined by whole-exome sequencing of tumor tissue, were related to TCR repertoire features. At surgery, some 220 tumor regions, around 67 matched nontumor lung samples and 56 PBMC samples were TCR-sequenced for both alpha and beta chains.

The protocol used for the library was 5' RACE. This sample was sequenced with a NextSeq 500. To allow correction of PCR and sequencing errors, the TCR library protocol tagged every TCR cDNA molecule with a unique molecular identifier. Processing in the source paper ran as follows. TCR identification, UMI-based error correction and CDR3 extraction were performed with Decombinator tools. Expanded TCRs were defined as those above a frequency of 2 per 1,000, corresponding to the top 1% of the tumor frequency distribution. Each repertoire was subsampled 100 times to 5,000 TCRs, after which Renyi diversity was computed with the R vegan package. To build CDR3 similarity networks, amino acid triplet string-kernel similarity was used, and CDR3s were connected when their pairwise similarity was above 0.82. Starting from the raw public reads, TCRdb applied fastp trimming at Q25, assembled clones with MiXCR and retained in-frame beta chains. Duplicate CDR3 protein sequences are folded into a single record with the most common DNA and genes. TCRdb, rather than the study authors, made the V and J calls. Across this sample there are about 120,000 distinct CDR3 sequences, with 12% seen only once. 16% of the sample goes to the ten largest clones.

Overall study outcomes, separate from this receptor: Additional single-cell paired TCR alpha and beta sequencing was considered necessary to confirm, at a functional level, the hypothesis that regional TCRs recognize regional mutations. Comparisons of baseline and follow-up blood repertoires included only around 14 patients. Ubiquitous expanded tumor TCRs showed up in blood more often at tumor resection than at routine follow-up.

The receptor was derived from a male donor with early-stage non-small cell lung cancer. The source material was PBMCs, sampled at follow-up. The receptor chain draws on TRBV20-1 and TRBJ2-3; TRBD1 fits 8 bases in the junction. At the DNA level, the sequence is TGCAGTGCTATAACAGTGACAGGGGTAACAGATACGCAGTATTTT. This gives the protein CSAITVTGVTDTQYF.